This TCR beta chain was recovered during a study of T cell responses to AZD1222 COVID-19 vaccine. CDR1 and CDR2 (germline): SGHVS, FQNEAQ. The V end lost 2 bases, the J end lost 6 bases, and 16 bases lay between the germline ends. This CDR3 has 16 residues. Generated by immunoSEQ multiplex PCR, the TCRdb table keeps only in-frame clones and is missing some. The data contain around 160,000 clones, approximately 88% of them singletons. Sequencing was performed on peripheral blood, taken on day 0 of AZD1222 vaccination. This clonotype originated in an adult in good health. The rearrangement links TRBV7-8 to TRBJ1-4, with D hard to call. Written as DNA, the CDR3 is TGTGCCAGCAGCTTACATGGTGGTAGCCAGGATGAAAAACTGTTTTTT. Its translation: CASSLHGGSQDEKLFF.